This TCR beta chain was retrieved from a study of blood T cell repertoires in COVID-19 (dated by TCRdb to the early 2020s). Study-wide context: Samples covering the acute and convalescent phases of COVID-19 were provided by collaborators in the United States, Italy and Spain. The dataset comprised deeply sampled blood TCRbeta repertoires from subjects exposed to, actively infected with, or recovered from COVID-19. A freely available public database, intended as a resource for researchers studying the immune response to SARS-CoV-2, is where the repertoires were released. Where HLA class I and class II types were available, the types were taken from metadata supplied by the sample provider, not from assay-based typing. Samples came from the ongoing ImmuneRACE study (first 160 participants) plus 1,254 subjects from 6 global collaborators. The material from the prospective study consisted of cDNA or gDNA derived from T cells, B-cell-depleted T cells, or PBMCs. Sample metadata almost always included a de-identified subject ID, COVID-19 status, age in years and sex.

Broader findings and caveats from the paper: Clinical and demographic metadata were provided uncurated, with the amount varying by source and participant.

In the prospective study, participants were about 18 to 95 years old, resided in 24 geographic areas of the United States, and were enrolled through a virtual design. Cohort assignment in the prospective study relied on participant-reported clinical history from a screening survey and a study questionnaire. Mobile phlebotomists in the prospective study collected whole blood, serum and a nasopharyngeal or oropharyngeal swab from every participant. Additional blood draws and questionnaires over an approximately two-month period could optionally be provided by prospective study participants. Before DNA extraction, blood samples from the prospective study were shipped at room temperature or frozen. This clone was recorded a few times. Its target antigen remains unknown. No base-level quality is on record; no much larger clone is a single base apart. The germline V gene yields KGHDR for CDR1 and SFDVKD for CDR2. From the cysteine up to the phenylalanine, the CDR3 has a length of 14 residues. Here the CDR3 DNA is all that survives: 42 bases in frame from base 1. Deletion took 7 bases off V and 5 bases off J, with a span of 16 bases between the germline ends.

The immunoSEQ Assay, a bias-controlled multiplex PCR, was used to amplify TCRbeta CDR3 regions from genomic DNA. The original methods were these. The number of nucleated cells in each sample was estimated from the amplification of reference gene primers within the assay. To quantify the absolute abundance of each unique TCRbeta CDR3 rearrangement, sequence reads were collapsed and filtered. Productive Simpson clonality was computed per sample as the square root of Simpson's diversity index over productive rearrangements. TCRdb provides this immuneACCESS table in a form limited to in-frame rearrangements. Some clones are lacking; in checked studies, under half of them reflect an unresolved V gene, and why the rest are absent is not known. The V and J calls and clone size come from that table; D and trimming were worked out from the DNA. Recorded for this sample are approximately 390,000 clones; approximately 86% of them occurred a single time. The ten largest make up roughly 2% of the sample.

This clonotype was obtained from a middle-aged woman with acute COVID-19. The chain uses TRBV24-1 and TRBJ2-5; the D gene is perhaps TRBD2, from 6 matching bases. Specimen: PBMCs or T cells enriched from blood (not recorded which). The CDR3 reads CATREAGPSETQYF. At the DNA level, the sequence is TGTGCCACCAGAGAGGCGGGGCCCTCGGAGACCCAGTACTTC.